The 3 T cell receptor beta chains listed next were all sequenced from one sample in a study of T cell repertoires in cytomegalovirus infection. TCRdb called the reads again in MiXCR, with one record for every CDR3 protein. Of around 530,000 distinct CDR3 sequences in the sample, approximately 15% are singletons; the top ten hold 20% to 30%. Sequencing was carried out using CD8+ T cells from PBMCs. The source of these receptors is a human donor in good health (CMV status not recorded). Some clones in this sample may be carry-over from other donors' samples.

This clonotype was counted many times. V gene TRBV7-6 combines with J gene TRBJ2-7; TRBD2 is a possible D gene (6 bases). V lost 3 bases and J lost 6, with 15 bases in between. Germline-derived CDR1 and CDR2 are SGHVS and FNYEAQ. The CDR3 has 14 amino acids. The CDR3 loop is CASSFGGVSAEQYF. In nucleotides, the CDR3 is TGTGCCAGCAGCTTCGGGGGAGTGTCAGCCGAGCAGTACTTC.

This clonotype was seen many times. CDR3 sequence reads: CASSLGNSGTNEKLFF. In DNA, the CDR3 is TGTGCCAGCAGCTTAGGGAACTCAGGAACTAATGAAAAACTGTTTTTT. The chain couples TRBV7-9 to TRBJ1-4; D remains unclear. The CDR3 has 16 amino acids. The V end lost 1 base, the J end lost 1 base, and 10 bases lay between the germline ends. Germline CDR1 is SEHNR and CDR2 is FQNEAQ (reference sequence).

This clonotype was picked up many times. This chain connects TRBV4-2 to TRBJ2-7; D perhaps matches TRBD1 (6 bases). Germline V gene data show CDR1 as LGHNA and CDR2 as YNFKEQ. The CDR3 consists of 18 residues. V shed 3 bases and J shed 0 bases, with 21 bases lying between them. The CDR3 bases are TGTGCCAGCAGCCAGGACCGGTCCGGGACAAAAAGCTCCTACGAGCAGTACTTC. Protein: CASSQDRSGTKSSYEQYF.